This T cell receptor (beta chain) was found in a study of T cell responses to AZD1222 COVID-19 vaccine (dated by TCRdb to the early 2020s). Some background on the complete study: AZD1222 recipients with second doses at about 4 weeks or about 12 weeks were pooled, because spike-specific TCR depth and breadth did not differ between schedules. TCR sequencing was performed for 233 trial participants, of whom about 200 were given two doses of AZD1222 and some 26 were given two doses of MenACWY control vaccine. Enrollment into the trials was organized by age into subgroups of 18-55, 56-69 and 70-plus years, and those subgroups contained roughly 140, 27 and 60 TCR-sequenced participants, respectively.

The sample holds a few counts of this clone. The specificity of this receptor is unknown. The input lacks base qualities; no much larger clone sits a single base away. The CDR3 regions of human TCRbeta chains were analyzed by immunosequencing. In the paper's pipeline: Repertoire TCRs were checked for matches against a reference library of SARS-CoV-2-specific TCRs that had been generated using the MIRA antigen-specificity platform. Breadth was defined as the fraction of unique TCRs that were SARS-CoV-2-associated, and depth was defined as the fraction of total T cells that were SARS-CoV-2-associated. Using the MIRA data, each spike-specific TCR was assigned both to the spike region to which the TCR was reactive and to a CD4 or CD8 class. Log10-transformed breadth and depth values were compared by one-way ANOVA with Sidak's multiple comparisons tests. As stored in TCRdb, this immuneACCESS dataset retains in-frame rearrangements with V and J assigned. A fraction of the clones does not appear; measured against another copy, unresolved V genes explain less than half of the discrepancy, and the remainder lacks a known reason. That table gives V, J and clone size, and the DNA gave D and trimming. This sample comprises around 78,000 clones, nearly 85% of them detected only once. The top ten hold 2.5% to 3% of the sample.

Compared with germline, V lacks 0 bases and J lacks 6 bases; bases without a gene match: 3. The cysteine opens and the phenylalanine closes a CDR3 of 14 amino acids. The CDR3 DNA has 42 bases and is translated from base 1. For CDR1 and CDR2, the germline V gene (reference sequence) lists SEHNR and FQNEAQ. Taken with the paper, the label for time point translates to: baseline before first vaccination. Vaccinee samples were obtained from the UK trials COV001 and COV002, which included a single-blind randomized controlled phase 2/3 trial of AZD1222 (ChAdOx1 nCoV-19) in healthy adults. For TCRbeta chain sequencing, PBMC samples from trial participants were taken at day 0 and at day 28 after the second dose. What the authors observed across the whole study: Nearly half of unique spike-specific TCRs reportedly recognized epitopes outside regions mutated in the B.1.351 and B.1.1.7 variants. Spike-specific TCR breadth and depth rose significantly after two AZD1222 doses compared with day 0 and with MenACWY recipients. Only five to seven AZD1222 recipients were SARS-CoV-2 seropositive at baseline, limiting conclusions about previously exposed vaccinees. Because no samples from the day 14 peak response were available, repertoires could be characterized only after the peak T cell response. Participants were mostly white British, with more females than males. The authors suggested clonal diversity may have been underestimated. CD4 TCRs associated with the vaccine covered the entire spike protein, and the dominant responses were in regions 160-218 and 743-854. The 56-69-year group was small, and its depth increase did not reach significance, likely because of low power.

This clonotype was sampled from an adult in good health. The source material was peripheral blood, sampled on day 0 of AZD1222 vaccination. The V and J genes are TRBV7-9 and TRBJ1-2; TRBD1 fits 8 bases in the junction. The DNA is as follows: TGTGCCAGCAGCTTAGCGCGGGACAGGAATGGCTACACCTTC. It translates to CASSLARDRNGYTF.